The source of this T cell receptor beta chain is a study of T cells after yellow fever vaccination. At the level of the study: Fractions of low cell number were prepared using SMART-Seq v4 Ultra Low Input. Study-wide results and caveats: Shared CD4/CD8 clonotypes were a small share, likely from convergent recombination. Post-booster reappearance was seen for most primary-vaccination clones (96% CD4, about 90% CD8).

Comments on this clonotype: Its cognate antigen is unknown.

Germline V gene sequence: CDR1 SEHNR, CDR2 FQNEAQ (reference sequence). The CDR3 has 14 amino acids. J gave up 5 bases and V 5 bases, and 5 bases lay outside the gene matches. They built TCR cDNA with 5'RACE template switching, a step that put in a universal primer site and UMIs. TCRdb redid the calling of the 5' RACE reads with MiXCR, one entry per CDR3 protein. The sample lists some 120,000 distinct CDR3 sequences; 8.9% were seen once. The V gene is TRBV7-9, the J gene TRBJ2-7; 11 bases are a match to TRBD1. The TCR sequence derives from a man younger than 35 who received the YFV17D yellow fever vaccine. Source: CD8+ T cells sorted from PBMCs, taken on the day of the yellow fever booster vaccination. The CDR3 DNA is TGTGCCAGCAGCACGGACAGGGGGCCGGACGAGCAGTACTTC. Translating gives CASSTDRGPDEQYF.